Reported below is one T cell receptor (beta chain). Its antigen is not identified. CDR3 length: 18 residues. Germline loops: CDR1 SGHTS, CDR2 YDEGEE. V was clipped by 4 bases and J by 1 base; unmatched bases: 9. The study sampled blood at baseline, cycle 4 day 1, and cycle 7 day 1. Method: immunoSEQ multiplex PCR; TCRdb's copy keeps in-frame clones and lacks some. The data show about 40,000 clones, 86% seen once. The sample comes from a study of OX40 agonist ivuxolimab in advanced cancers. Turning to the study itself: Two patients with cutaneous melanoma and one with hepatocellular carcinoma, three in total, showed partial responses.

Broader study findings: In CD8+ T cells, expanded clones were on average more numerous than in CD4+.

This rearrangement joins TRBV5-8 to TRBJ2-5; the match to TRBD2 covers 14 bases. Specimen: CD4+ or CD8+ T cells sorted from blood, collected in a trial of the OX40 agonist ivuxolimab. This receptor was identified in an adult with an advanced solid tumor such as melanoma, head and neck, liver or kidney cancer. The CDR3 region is CASSQGLAGGPLQETQYF. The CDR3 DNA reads TGTGCCAGCAGCCAAGGACTAGCGGGGGGCCCCCTCCAAGAGACCCAGTACTTC.